Each of the 13 T cell receptor beta chains below was sequenced from the same sample in a study of breast tumors, draining lymph nodes, adjacent tissues. TCRdb recomputed calls from the multiplex PCR reads with MiXCR, one row per CDR3 protein. The sample includes 180,000 or so distinct CDR3 sequences, roughly 35% seen only once; the top ten take around 4%. Breast cancer patients provided tissue from their axillary draining lymph nodes. Sequenced input: axillary lymph node tissue. The receptors shown here come from a female donor with breast cancer. Some clones in this sample may be carry-over from other donors' samples.

This clonotype was observed many times. V and J are TRBV6-6 and TRBJ1-6, with D perhaps matching TRBD1 (6 bases). The V and J ends lost 7 bases and 4 bases respectively, with 14 bases between them. This CDR3 is 15 amino acids long. The germline CDR1 and CDR2 sequences are MNHNY and SVGAGI (reference sequence). This chain's CDR3 is CASIMDSSYNSPLHF. The CDR3 bases are TGTGCCAGCATCATGGACAGCTCTTATAATTCACCCCTCCACTTT.

This clonotype was counted many times. CDR3 sequence (DNA): TGCGCCAGACGGGACACCCACTCCTACGAGCAGTACTTC. Protein: CARRDTHSYEQYF. V gene TRBV5-1 combines with J gene TRBJ2-7; possibly TRBD1 for D (6 bases). Between the trimmed V and J ends, which lost 8 bases and 0 bases, there was a span of 12 bases. CDR1 is SGHRS and CDR2 is YFSETQ in the germline V gene. The CDR3 has 13 residues.

This clonotype was seen ten or more times. The junction does not match germline at one end; this may be a read error. This rearrangement joins TRBV7-7 to TRBJ2-5; D possibly corresponds to TRBD2 (7 bases). The CDR3 loop spans 15 amino acids. Germline V gene lookup returns CDR1 SSHAT and CDR2 FNYEAQ (reference sequence). As DNA, the CDR3 is TGTGCTAGCAGCCCAAGGGGGGGGAACCAAGAGACCCAGTACTTC. Protein sequence: CASSPRGGNQETQYF.

Many counts were recorded for this clonotype. The chain is built from TRBV5-1 and TRBJ2-3; the D is unclear. The CDR3 is 11 amino acids. The germline V gene has CDR1 SGHRS and CDR2 YFSETQ. Trimming took 6 bases from V and 6 from J, leaving 8 bases between them. For the CDR3, the DNA is TGCGCCAGCACGGCGGCGGATACGCAGTATTTT. Its translation: CASTAADTQYF.

To note about this clonotype: This clone may be a read error of a much larger clone one base away. V is TRBV6-1 and J is TRBJ2-7; 7 bases are shared with TRBD1. Per the germline V gene, CDR1 is MNHNS and CDR2 is SASEGT. The length of the CDR3 is 16 residues. The V and J ends lost 5 bases and 2 bases, in that order; junction bases with no gene match: 12. The CDR3 loop reads CASSQGVRGLTYEQYF. DNA for the CDR3: TGTGCCAGCAGTCAAGGCGTGAGGGGGCTAACCTACGAGCAGTACTTC.

This clonotype was seen more than once but under ten times. The chain carries TRBV12-1 and TRBJ1-5; the table's D call, TRBD1, was not checked against the DNA. TRBV12-1 has pseudogene status. This CDR3 contains 16 residues. DNA for the CDR3: TGTGCCAGCAGTTGGACAGGGCCTTATAGCAATCAGCCCCAGCATTTT. This codes for CASSWTGPYSNQPQHF.

The CDR3 region has the DNA TGCAGTGCTAACCGGGACAGTCGCAATTCACCCCTCCACTTT. Protein sequence: CSANRDSRNSPLHF. The chain recombines TRBV20-1 with TRBJ1-6; 7 bases map to TRBD1. Trimming removed 4 bases from V and 7 bases from J; junction bases left unmatched: 7. The germline gives CDR1 DFQATT, CDR2 SNEGSKA (reference sequence). The CDR3 length is 14 residues.

There are many counts of this clonotype. The V and J genes are TRBV3-1 and TRBJ2-7, with D uncertain. Trimming pared 1 base from V and 3 bases from J, leaving 4 bases between. The CDR3 totals 12 residues. The V gene's germline CDR1 is LGHDT and CDR2 YNNKEL (reference sequence). CDR3 sequence: CASSQVRYEQYF. DNA of the CDR3: TGTGCCAGCAGCCAAGTTCGCTACGAGCAGTACTTC.

This clonotype was detected many times. The rearrangement uses TRBV6-5 and TRBJ2-5, with 13 bases lining up with TRBD2. CDR3 size: 15 residues. Germline V CDR1 and CDR2: MNHEY, SVGAGI. After removal of 6 bases from V and 5 bases from J, the junction contained 6 bases not matched to a gene. The CDR3 reads CASRPGTSGTETQYF. DNA for the CDR3: TGTGCCAGCAGGCCCGGGACTAGCGGGACGGAGACCCAGTACTTC.

A remark on this clonotype: The junction departs from germline at one end; a sequencing error may be responsible. The V call is TRBV9, the J call TRBJ2-5; D ambiguous. From germline, CDR1 is SGDLS and CDR2 YYNGEE. The CDR3 loop spans 14 amino acids. The CDR3 nucleotides are TGTGCCAGCACCCTTGGCAGTGCCCAAGAGGCCCAGTACTTC. This encodes CASTLGSAQEAQYF.

The rearrangement joins TRBV6-6 to TRBJ1-3; TRBD1 is a possible D gene (5 bases). V dropped 6 bases and J dropped 3 bases, with 18 bases sitting between them. Looked up from germline, CDR1 is MNHNY and CDR2 is SVGAGI (reference sequence). The CDR3 is 16 amino acids. CDR3 sequence: CASSKMKAGHGNTIYF. The CDR3 DNA sequence: TGTGCCAGCAGCAAAATGAAAGCAGGACATGGAAACACCATATATTTT.

This clonotype occurred many times. This chain connects TRBV18 to TRBJ2-7; 10 positions match TRBD1. CDR3 size: 15 residues. Germline values: CDR1 KGHSH, CDR2 LQKENI. Germline trimming cut 4 bases from V and 4 bases from J; bases unmatched to any gene: 7. The CDR3 spells CASSLHPGQGYEQYF. The CDR3 DNA sequence: TGTGCCAGCTCACTTCATCCGGGACAGGGGTACGAGCAGTACTTC.

This clonotype was detected only a few times. The chain employs TRBV20-1 and TRBJ1-6, with 7 bases aligning to TRBD1. The CDR3 spans 15 residues. Germline V lookup: CDR1 DFQATT, CDR2 SNEGSKA (reference sequence). V dropped 5 bases and J dropped 6; count of bases not matched to a gene: 10. The CDR3 loop reads CSALQGSERNSPLHF. The DNA of the CDR3 is TGCAGTGCTTTACAGGGGAGCGAACGTAATTCACCCCTCCACTTT.